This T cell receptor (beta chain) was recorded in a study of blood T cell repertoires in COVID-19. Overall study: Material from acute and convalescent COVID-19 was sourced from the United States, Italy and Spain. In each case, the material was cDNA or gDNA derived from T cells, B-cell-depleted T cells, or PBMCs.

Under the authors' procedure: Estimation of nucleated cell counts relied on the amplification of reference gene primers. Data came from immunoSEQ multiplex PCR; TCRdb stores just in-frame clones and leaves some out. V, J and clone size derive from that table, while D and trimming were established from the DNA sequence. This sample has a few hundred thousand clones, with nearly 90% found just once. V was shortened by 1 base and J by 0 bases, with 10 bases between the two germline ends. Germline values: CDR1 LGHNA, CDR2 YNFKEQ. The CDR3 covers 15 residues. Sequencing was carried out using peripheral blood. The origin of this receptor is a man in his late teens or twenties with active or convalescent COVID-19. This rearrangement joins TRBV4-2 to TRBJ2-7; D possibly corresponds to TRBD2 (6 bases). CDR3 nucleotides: TGTGCCAGCAGCCAAGGTGGAGGGAGCTCCTACGAGCAGTACTTC. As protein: CASSQGGGSSYEQYF.